The 31 T cell receptor beta chains below come from one sample, sequenced in a study of early T cells in non-severe SARS-CoV-2 infection. Each CDR3 protein is one row after TCRdb ran MiXCR on the 5' RACE reads. The profile shows 40,000 or so distinct CDR3 sequences, over 5% of them singletons. Sequenced input: whole blood. Every receptor here comes from an adult who was a healthcare worker with PCR-confirmed SARS-CoV-2 infection or an uninfected control (not recorded which).

This clonotype has a count of ten or more. V and J are TRBV29-1 and TRBJ2-2; 7 bases line up with TRBD1. V was clipped by 6 bases and J by 1 base; unmatched bases: 8. The CDR3 contains 15 residues. Germline CDR1 reads SQVTM; CDR2 reads ANQGSEA. The CDR3 DNA reads TGCAGCGTGAGTACCGGGACAGAGAACACCGGGGAGCTGTTTTTT. Its protein is CSVSTGTENTGELFF.

This clonotype showed up just a few times. The rearrangement links TRBV2 to TRBJ2-2; D is unresolved. V shed 6 bases and J shed 3 bases, with 5 bases lying between them. Germline V CDR1 and CDR2: SNHLY, FYNNEI. The CDR3 sequence is 12 residues long. In DNA form, the CDR3 reads TGTGCCAGCAGGGTGGACACCGGGGAGCTGTTTTTT. Translating gives CASRVDTGELFF.

The CDR3 DNA reads TGTGCCAGCAGTTCACAGGGTAGCGGCTACACCTTC. This gives the protein CASSSQGSGYTF. The V gene is TRBV6-4, the J gene TRBJ1-2; D might be TRBD1 (6 bases). The CDR3 has 12 amino acids. V lost 5 bases and J 8 bases, leaving 12 bases between the germline ends. The germline CDR1 and CDR2 sequences are MRHNA and SNTAGT.

This clonotype was recorded many times. The V and J genes are TRBV20-1 and TRBJ2-7, with D perhaps matching TRBD2 (7 bases). The CDR3 length is 14 residues. Trimming stripped 5 bases from V and 2 bases from J, with 16 bases between. Per the germline V gene, CDR1 is DFQATT and CDR2 is SNEGSKA (reference sequence). The CDR3 is CSAGGDKFPYEQYF. In DNA, the CDR3 is TGCAGTGCTGGGGGGGACAAATTCCCCTACGAGCAGTACTTC.

This clonotype was seen repeatedly, ten times or more. This chain connects TRBV29-1 to TRBJ2-3; D not certain. The CDR3 is 12 residues long. Per germline, CDR1 SQVTM and CDR2 ANQGSEA. Trimming took 6 bases from V and 0 from J, leaving 7 bases between them. Written as DNA, the CDR3 is TGCAGCGTGGGTCTCAGCACAGATACGCAGTATTTT. Protein sequence: CSVGLSTDTQYF.

This clonotype has a handful of counts. The J gene is TRBJ1-4, the V gene TRBV2, with a tentative D call TRBD1 (6 bases). With 2 bases removed from V and 13 bases from J, the gap between germline ends came to 17 bases. The CDR3 is made up of 14 amino acids. Per germline, CDR1 SNHLY and CDR2 FYNNEI. CDR3 nucleotide sequence: TGTGCCAGCAGTGAATCCCCCGCCGTAGGGGGACTGTTTTTT. It specifies CASSESPAVGGLFF.

The rearrangement links TRBV7-2 to TRBJ2-3; 11 bases are shared with TRBD2. Losses at the gene ends were 5 bases for V and 4 bases for J; bases not matched to a gene: 14. CDR1 and CDR2 (germline): SGHTA, FQGNSA. CDR3 length: 18 amino acids. CDR3 residues: CASSPRLAGPMNADTQYF. In DNA, the CDR3 is TGTGCCAGCAGCCCAAGACTAGCGGGACCGATGAATGCAGATACGCAGTATTTT.

There are a few counts of this clonotype. The chain couples TRBV7-8 to TRBJ2-3, with TRBD1 as a possible D gene (6 bases). CDR3 size: 16 residues. V lost 1 base, J lost 6 bases, and 17 bases lay in between. Germline loops: CDR1 SGHVS, CDR2 FQNEAQ. CDR3 DNA: TGTGCCAGCAGCTTAGTTCCGGGACACCTAGGGGATACGCAGTATTTT. Translated: CASSLVPGHLGDTQYF.

In this sample, this clonotype turned up many times. V is TRBV11-2 and J is TRBJ1-4; 7 nucleotides match TRBD1. The germline V gene has CDR1 SGHAT and CDR2 FQNNGV. V trimming: 6 bases; J trimming: 5 bases; junction bases outside the gene matches: 9. This CDR3 comprises 15 residues. The chain's CDR3 is CASRPIRDSNEKLFF. DNA for the CDR3: TGTGCCAGCAGACCAATCCGGGACAGCAATGAAAAACTGTTTTTT.

This clonotype appeared a few times. The chain is built from TRBV12-3 or TRBV12-4 and TRBJ2-1, with D unresolved. This CDR3 is 13 amino acids long. Trimming removed 3 bases from V and 8 bases from J, with 11 bases in between. This CDR3 is CASSFSRGYEQFF. The CDR3 DNA reads as TGTGCCAGCAGTTTTTCGCGAGGCTATGAGCAGTTCTTC.

This clonotype was detected only a few times. The CDR3: CASSLRMLAGEETQYF. CDR3 sequence (DNA): TGTGCCAGCAGCTTAAGAATGCTAGCGGGGGAAGAGACCCAGTACTTC. J is TRBJ2-5 and V is TRBV7-2; 10 bases fit TRBD2. The CDR3 contains 16 residues. V shed 2 bases and J 3 bases; nucleotides not matched to a gene: 6. Germline V gene sequence: CDR1 SGHTA, CDR2 FQGNSA.

This clonotype was detected ten times or more. This sequence joins TRBV25-1 and TRBJ1-1; tentatively, D is TRBD1 (5 bases). The V gene lost 3 bases and the J gene lost 1 base, with 9 bases spanning the gap. The length of the CDR3 is 14 residues. Germline V CDR1 and CDR2: MGHDK, SYGVNS. DNA for the CDR3: TGTGCCAGCAGTGAGGGGCCGGCGAACACTGAAGCTTTCTTT. Translated: CASSEGPANTEAFF.

In this sample, this clonotype turned up a few times. Written as DNA, the CDR3 is TGTGCCAGCTCACCACGACTAGCGGGGGGGCTAAGCACAGATACGCAGTATTTT. It yields the protein CASSPRLAGGLSTDTQYF. The chain combines TRBV18 with TRBJ2-3; 14 bases match TRBD2. CDR1 is KGHSH and CDR2 is LQKENI in the germline V gene. CDR3 size: 18 residues. J gave up 0 bases and V 1 base, and 3 bases lay outside the gene matches.

This clonotype has at least ten counts. J is TRBJ2-7 and V is TRBV6-5; 11 nucleotides agree with TRBD2. V lost 2 bases, J lost 2 bases, and 5 bases stayed unmatched. CDR1 MNHEY and CDR2 SVGAGI come from the germline V gene. This CDR3 has 16 amino acids. CDR3 sequence reads: CASSYGATSGAYEQYF. CDR3 DNA: TGTGCCAGCAGTTACGGGGCGACTAGCGGGGCCTACGAGCAGTACTTC.

Comment on this clonotype: One base away lies a much larger clone, so this may be a sequencing read error. This chain uses TRBV6-5 with TRBJ2-7; perhaps TRBD1 as D (6 bases). Germline values: CDR1 MNHEY, CDR2 SVGAGI. This CDR3 comprises 14 residues. Trimming cost V 6 bases and J 4 bases, with 16 bases left between them. The CDR3 sequence is CASRPGTWLYEQYF. The CDR3 DNA reads as TGTGCCAGCAGGCCCGGGACATGGCTTTACGAGCAGTACTTC.

The chain links TRBV30 to TRBJ1-5; possibly TRBD1 for D (5 bases). The CDR3 has 17 amino acids. Germline values: CDR1 GTSNPN, CDR2 SVGIG (reference sequence). Between the trimmed V and J ends, which lost 4 bases and 7 bases, there was a span of 26 bases. CDR3 coding DNA: TGTGCCTGGACGCCCGGCCAGGGTTGGTTACCGGGACAGCCCCAGCATTTT. This translates into CAWTPGQGWLPGQPQHF.

This clonotype was recorded a few times. The V gene is TRBV10-3, the J gene TRBJ1-2, with 9 bases that match TRBD1. Germline trimming cut 2 bases from V and 0 bases from J; bases unmatched to any gene: 7. Germline lookup yields CDR1 ENHRY and CDR2 SYGVKD. The CDR3 spans 17 residues. The CDR3 DNA follows: TGTGCCATCAGTGAGCTACAGGGGGCGCGAGCTAACTATGGCTACACCTTC. It specifies CAISELQGARANYGYTF.

The chain uses TRBV7-6 and TRBJ2-2; 7 bases map to TRBD1. With 5 bases clipped from V and 0 bases from J, the junction kept 6 bases outside the gene matches. Germline CDR1 SGHVS, CDR2 FNYEAQ. The CDR3 length is 16 residues. Here the CDR3 DNA reads TGTGCCAGCAGCGCGCTTCAGGGGGCGAACACCGGGGAGCTGTTTTTT. Its translation is CASSALQGANTGELFF.

This clonotype was recorded many times. The gene calls are TRBV28 and TRBJ2-3, with a possible D match to TRBD2 (6 bases). This CDR3 has 16 amino acids. V was shortened by 1 base and J by 1 base, with 12 bases between the two germline ends. In germline, CDR1 is MDHEN, CDR2 SYDVKM. CDR3 DNA sequence: TGTGCCAGCAGTTTATTCCGGGGGTTCGGCACAGATACGCAGTATTTT. Its protein product is CASSLFRGFGTDTQYF.

This clonotype showed up many times. The CDR3 DNA follows: TGCGCCAGCAGCAGCGACAGGGCGAATGAGCAGTTCTTC. This gives the protein CASSSDRANEQFF. The chain carries TRBV5-1 and TRBJ2-1; TRBD1 agrees at 7 bases. Unmatched junction bases numbered 5, after V lost 4 bases and J lost 7 bases. Germline CDR1 reads SGHRS; CDR2 reads YFSETQ. The CDR3 consists of 13 residues.

The chain uses TRBV4-1 and TRBJ2-4, with 10 bases that match TRBD2. The CDR3 consists of 16 residues. The J segment lost 3 bases and the V segment lost 4 bases, leaving 6 bases of the junction unmatched. Germline V gene data show CDR1 as MGHRA and CDR2 as YSYEKL. CDR3 sequence reads: CASSPSSGGYKNIQYF. The CDR3, as DNA: TGCGCCAGCAGCCCCTCTAGCGGGGGCTACAAAAACATTCAGTACTTC.

This chain links TRBV11-2 with TRBJ1-2; tentatively, D is TRBD1 (6 bases). The CDR3 runs 13 residues. V was trimmed by 0 bases and J by 4 bases, leaving 6 bases between them. Germline lookup yields CDR1 SGHAT and CDR2 FQNNGV. The chain's CDR3 is CASSLEQGYGYTF. The CDR3 coding sequence is TGTGCCAGCAGCTTAGAACAGGGCTATGGCTACACCTTC.

A few counts support this clonotype. This chain connects TRBV11-2 to TRBJ1-3; D not resolved. Trimming stripped 2 bases from V and 0 bases from J, with 5 bases between. From germline, CDR1 is SGHAT and CDR2 FQNNGV. The CDR3 is 14 amino acids. CDR3 loop: CASSLSISGNTIYF. The CDR3 nucleotides are TGTGCCAGCAGCTTATCAATCTCTGGAAACACCATATATTTT.

This clonotype was seen repeatedly, ten times or more. The chain couples TRBV12-3 or TRBV12-4 to TRBJ2-6; D not certain. The CDR3 has 11 residues. Trimming pared 9 bases from V and 1 base from J, leaving 1 base between. CDR3 in DNA: TGTGCCAGTTCTGGGGCCAACGTCCTGACTTTC. This translates into CASSGANVLTF.

The chain joins TRBV6-4 to TRBJ1-1, with D unresolved. V lost 2 bases and J lost 1, with 5 bases in between. The CDR3 spans 13 residues. Germline CDR1 MRHNA, CDR2 SNTAGT. CDR3 sequence: CASSDRENTEAFF. CDR3 nucleotide sequence: TGTGCCAGCAGTGACAGGGAGAACACTGAAGCTTTCTTT.

This clonotype was seen many times. The gene calls are TRBV27 and TRBJ2-1, with D possibly being TRBD1 (6 bases). Germline loops: CDR1 MNHEY, CDR2 SMNVEV (reference sequence). The CDR3 is 15 amino acids. The ends were cut back, 2 bases at V and 9 bases at J, with 17 bases in the middle. The CDR3 protein is CASSLGSPGVGEQFF. CDR3 sequence (DNA): TGTGCCAGCAGTTTAGGGTCTCCAGGGGTTGGTGAGCAGTTCTTC.

This clonotype came up many times. The chain links TRBV2 to TRBJ2-1; TRBD2 is a possible D gene (5 bases). Trimming took off 0 bases at V and 0 bases at J, with 6 bases between the two ends. This CDR3 is 15 amino acids long. The germline V gene encodes CDR1 SNHLY and CDR2 FYNNEI. The CDR3 region is CASSEAAGSYNEQFF. The CDR3 nucleotides are TGTGCCAGCAGTGAAGCCGCGGGCTCCTACAATGAGCAGTTCTTC.

This clonotype was counted many times. The chain has TRBV6-5 and TRBJ1-1; D not resolved. The CDR3 loop spans 13 amino acids. Germline V gives CDR1 MNHEY, CDR2 SVGAGI. Trimming left V 7 bases short and J 3 bases short, with 12 bases between. The CDR3 is CASTNTAHTEAFF. CDR3 in DNA: TGTGCCAGCACCAACACGGCCCACACTGAAGCTTTCTTT.

On this clonotype: One end of the junction fails to match germline, which may point to a read error. The chain couples TRBV6-1 to TRBJ2-3, with 7 nucleotides matching TRBD2. This CDR3 has 15 amino acids. Looked up from germline, CDR1 is MNHNS and CDR2 is SASEGT. CDR3 nucleotide sequence: TGTGCCAGCAGTGAAGGCCCGACTAGCTCAGATATGCAGTATTTT. It codes for CASSEGPTSSDMQYF.

At least ten counts were recorded for this clonotype. The chain is built from TRBV9 and TRBJ2-3; TRBD1 aligns across 7 bases. The CDR3 runs 14 residues. Germline-derived CDR1 and CDR2 are SGDLS and YYNGEE. After removal of 3 bases from V and 1 base from J, the junction contained 2 bases not matched to a gene. The CDR3 protein is CASSEGGGTDTQYF. The DNA of the CDR3 is TGTGCCAGCAGCGAAGGGGGCGGCACAGATACGCAGTATTTT.

This chain links TRBV6-5 with TRBJ2-5; 8 nucleotides align to TRBD1. The CDR3 covers 15 residues. V shed 2 bases, J shed 5 bases, and the junction held 7 bases outside the gene matches. Germline V CDR1 and CDR2: MNHEY, SVGAGI. The CDR3, as DNA: TGTGCCAGCAGTTACACATCAGGGGGCAGGGAGACCCAGTACTTC. It translates to CASSYTSGGRETQYF.